Each of the 22 T cell receptor beta chains below was sequenced from the same sample in a study of blood T cell repertoires in COVID-19. Clones were read by immunoSEQ multiplex PCR, and TCRdb kept only the in-frame ones, dropping some. The sample includes about 130,000 clones, about 88% of them seen just once. Sequencing was performed on peripheral blood. The receptors were gathered from a man aged 45-65 years with active COVID-19.

The V call is TRBV5-1, the J call TRBJ2-2; perhaps TRBD1 as D (6 bases). V gave up 0 bases and J gave up 5 bases, with 8 bases separating them. Germline CDR1 reads SGHRS; CDR2 reads YFSETQ. The CDR3 runs to 14 residues. CDR3 DNA: TGCGCCAGCAGCTTGGACAGGGCTACCGGGGAGCTGTTTTTT. Its protein is CASSLDRATGELFF.

The chain joins TRBV7-2 to TRBJ2-6, with a tentative D call TRBD2 (6 bases). Trimming removed 5 bases at V and 2 bases at J, with 10 bases between. The CDR3 length is 15 residues. CDR1 and CDR2 from the germline V gene are SGHTA and FQGNSA. The CDR3 sequence is CASSLTSPGANVLTF. For the CDR3, the DNA is TGTGCCAGCAGCCTCACTAGCCCTGGGGCCAACGTCCTGACTTTC.

This chain connects TRBV6-5 to TRBJ1-6, with 10 bases that match TRBD1. The junction had 3 bases not matched to a gene; V was cut back by 5 bases and J by 5 bases. Germline-derived CDR1 and CDR2 are MNHEY and SVGAGI. The CDR3 extends over 15 amino acids. The CDR3 loop is CASSKTGGHNSPLHF. The CDR3 DNA reads TGTGCCAGCAGTAAGACAGGGGGCCATAATTCACCCCTCCACTTT.

The chain carries TRBV5-6 and TRBJ1-1; D possibly corresponds to TRBD1 (5 bases). The germline CDR1 and CDR2 sequences are SGHDT and YYEEEE. The CDR3 sequence is 16 residues long. Trimming removed 2 bases at V and 1 base at J, with 15 bases between. The CDR3 bases are TGTGCCAGCAGCTTTTCCGGACACGGATGGAACACTGAAGCTTTCTTT. Its translation: CASSFSGHGWNTEAFF.

The rearrangement uses TRBV29-1 and TRBJ2-2; TRBD1 is a possible D gene (6 bases). CDR1 is SQVTM and CDR2 is ANQGSEA in the germline V gene. Trimming pared 5 bases from V and 6 bases from J, leaving 10 bases between. This CDR3 comprises 12 residues. In nucleotides, the CDR3 is TGCAGCGTTTTCAAGGGGGCCGGGGAGCTGTTTTTT. The encoded protein is CSVFKGAGELFF.

The chain joins TRBV6-5 to TRBJ2-7; maybe TRBD1 (6 bases). In germline, CDR1 is MNHEY, CDR2 SVGAGI. The CDR3 has 14 residues. Trimming shortened V by 6 bases and J by 3 bases, and 15 bases separated the two germline ends. CDR3 nucleotide sequence: TGTGCCAGCAGCGACCCGGGACATGTCTACGAGCAGTACGTC. Translated: CASSDPGHVYEQYV.

This clone was detected a few times. The rearrangement uses TRBV6-5 and TRBJ1-2; the D is unclear. Germline V CDR1 and CDR2: MNHEY, SVGAGI. The CDR3 is 15 amino acids. Deletions cut 2 bases from V and 0 bases from J, with 10 bases between. The CDR3 spells CASSYRRTTNYGYTF. The CDR3 DNA is TGTGCCAGCAGTTACAGGAGGACTACTAACTATGGCTACACCTTC.

This clone has only a few counts. The V gene is TRBV4-1, the J gene TRBJ1-2; D not certain. V lost 0 bases to trimming and J lost 6 bases, with 14 bases between them. Germline loops: CDR1 MGHRA, CDR2 YSYEKL. The CDR3 spans 15 residues. CDR3 residues: CASSQDFSDSNGYTF. CDR3 nucleotides: TGCGCCAGCAGCCAAGATTTTTCGGACTCCAATGGCTACACCTTC.

The chain uses TRBV28 and TRBJ2-2, with TRBD2 as a possible D gene (5 bases). The germline V gene encodes CDR1 MDHEN and CDR2 SYDVKM. Trimming took 6 bases from V and 5 from J, leaving 13 bases between them. The CDR3 runs to 14 residues. CDR3 DNA sequence: TGTGCCAGCAGGATCGGAGGTAGTACCGGGGAGCTGTTTTTT. This gives the protein CASRIGGSTGELFF.

V gene TRBV19 combines with J gene TRBJ2-2; TRBD2 matches 9 bases. Looked up from germline, CDR1 is LNHDA and CDR2 is SQIVND (reference sequence). V lost 4 bases, J lost 1 base, and 1 base stayed unmatched. There are 15 residues in the CDR3. CDR3 residues: CASSRLAENTGELFF. The CDR3 DNA follows: TGTGCCAGTAGTAGACTAGCGGAGAACACCGGGGAGCTGTTTTTT.

This chain connects TRBV27 to TRBJ1-1; D not certain. V lost 6 bases and J lost 1, with 12 bases in between. Per the germline V gene, CDR1 is MNHEY and CDR2 is SMNVEV (reference sequence). The CDR3 is 14 residues long. DNA for the CDR3: TGTGCCAGCAGCCGAGGACGGGAGAACACTGAAGCTTTCTTT. This encodes CASSRGRENTEAFF.

Only one count was recorded for this clone. The gene calls are TRBV24-1 and TRBJ2-3; D might be TRBD2 (5 bases). The CDR3 is 18 amino acids. Trimming stripped 5 bases from V and 5 bases from J, with 25 bases between. Germline-derived CDR1 and CDR2 are KGHDR and SFDVKD. CDR3 loop: CATSAARGQPEAGDTQYF. CDR3 bases: TGTGCCACCAGTGCCGCTCGCGGGCAACCGGAGGCCGGAGATACGCAGTATTTT.

This chain links TRBV5-1 with TRBJ2-1; possibly TRBD2 for D (5 bases). Germline assignment: CDR1 SGHRS and CDR2 YFSETQ. V lost 4 bases, J lost 0 bases, and 14 bases lay in between. The CDR3 spans 16 residues. The DNA for the CDR3 is TGCGCCAGCAGCAGAGGCGGGTCGACCTCCTACAATGAGCAGTTCTTC. It encodes CASSRGGSTSYNEQFF.

The chain recombines TRBV30 with TRBJ1-4; TRBD1 might be the D (6 bases). The CDR3 is 13 amino acids. V shed 1 base and J shed 9 bases, with 12 bases lying between them. CDR1 GTSNPN and CDR2 SVGIG come from the germline V gene (reference sequence). The CDR3 sequence: CAWSGGGVKKLFF. The DNA for the CDR3 is TGTGCCTGGAGTGGGGGGGGCGTGAAAAAACTGTTTTTT. Supplemented by reference TRBV30 and TRBJ1-4, the full variable domain reads SQTIHQWPATLVQPVGSPLSLECTVEGTSNPNLYWYRQAAGRGLQLLFYSVGIGQISSEVPQNLSASRPQDRQFILSSKKLLLSDSGFYLCAWSGGGVKKLFFGSGTQLSVL.

The J gene is TRBJ1-5, the V gene TRBV6-5; 7 bases align to TRBD1. The ends lost 0 bases at V and 3 bases at J; junction bases unmatched: 2. CDR3 size: 15 residues. Germline assignment: CDR1 MNHEY and CDR2 SVGAGI. CDR3 coding DNA: TGTGCCAGCAGTTACTCGACAGGGCACAATCAGCCCCAGCATTTT. Translated, it gives CASSYSTGHNQPQHF.

The V gene is TRBV4-1, the J gene TRBJ2-5, with D possibly TRBD1 on 5 matching bases. The CDR3 totals 14 residues. Germline CDR1 MGHRA, CDR2 YSYEKL. Trimming stripped 0 bases from V and 4 bases from J, with 9 bases between. CDR3 amino acids: CASSQDLGRETQYF. The CDR3 DNA reads as TGCGCCAGCAGCCAAGATTTGGGGCGAGAGACCCAGTACTTC.

V is TRBV5-4 and J is TRBJ2-5; the D is unclear. Trimming removed 1 base from V and 5 bases from J, with 6 bases in between. This CDR3 has 12 residues. CDR1 and CDR2 (germline): SGHNT, YYREEE (reference sequence). The CDR3 sequence: CASSLYLETQYF. CDR3 nucleotide sequence: TGTGCCAGCAGCTTGTACTTGGAGACCCAGTACTTC.

The J gene is TRBJ1-3, the V gene TRBV15; 7 nucleotides match TRBD1. Trimming at V came to 4 bases and at J to 0 bases, leaving 9 bases not matched to a gene. CDR3 length equals 17 residues. Germline lookup yields CDR1 LNHNV and CDR2 YYDKDF (reference sequence). The CDR3 sequence is CATSTPGQRISGNTIYF. Here the CDR3 DNA reads TGTGCCACCAGCACTCCGGGACAGAGAATCTCTGGAAACACCATATATTTT. Filled out from reference TRBV15 and TRBJ1-3, the complete variable domain reads DAMVIQNPRYQVTQFGKPVTLSCSQTLNHNVMYWYQQKSSQAPKLLFHYYDKDFNNEADTPDNFQSRRPNTSFCFLDIRSPGLGDTAMYLCATSTPGQRISGNTIYFGEGSWLTVV.

This chain links TRBV11-3 with TRBJ1-1, with D possibly being TRBD1 (5 bases). Germline V gives CDR1 SGHNT, CDR2 YENEEA. There are 12 residues in the CDR3. The V end was cut by 4 bases, the J end by 11 bases, with 14 bases between. CDR3 loop: CASSSGSYGAFF. In DNA form, the CDR3 reads TGTGCCAGCAGCTCAGGGTCCTACGGGGCTTTCTTT.

V usage is TRBV3-1 (or the pseudogene TRBV3-2) and J usage is TRBJ1-2; 12 positions agree with TRBD1. Germline CDR1 is LGHDT and CDR2 is YNNKEL (reference sequence). With 1 base clipped from V and 6 bases from J, the junction kept 3 bases outside the gene matches. The CDR3 is 15 residues long. The CDR3 loop is CASSQAGQGADGYTF. The CDR3 region has the DNA TGTGCCAGCAGCCAAGCGGGACAGGGGGCTGATGGCTACACCTTC.

The chain joins TRBV3-1 (or the pseudogene TRBV3-2) to TRBJ1-2; D might be TRBD1 (6 bases). The CDR3 has 12 residues. Germline CDR1 LGHDT, CDR2 YNNKEL (reference sequence). The V end was cut by 3 bases, the J end by 7 bases, with 9 bases between. The CDR3 region is CASSQGASGYTF. CDR3 sequence (DNA): TGTGCCAGCAGCCAGGGGGCGAGTGGCTACACCTTC.

This clone was seen a handful of times. This chain connects TRBV4-2 to TRBJ1-2, with TRBD1 matching 8 bases. The CDR3 spans 16 residues. J lost 4 bases, V lost 5 bases, and 12 bases had no gene match. Germline assignment: CDR1 LGHNA and CDR2 YNFKEQ. The DNA of the CDR3 is TGTGCCAGCAGCTCATTAGGTCAGGGGGCTGCCTATGGCTACACCTTC. Its translation is CASSSLGQGAAYGYTF.